This T cell receptor (beta chain) was documented in a study of shared clonotypes between healthy human individuals. Notes on this clone: Its cognate antigen is unknown.

Trimming left V 3 bases short and J 2 bases short, with 11 bases between. Looked up from germline, CDR1 is MDHEN and CDR2 is SYDVKM. The CDR3 length is 14 residues. Method: immunoSEQ multiplex PCR; TCRdb's copy keeps in-frame clones and lacks some. The sample has about 2,200,000 clones, 93% seen once. Naive CD8 cells were CD45RO-negative, positively selected for CCR7, excluding terminally differentiated effector memory CD45RA+ cells. Findings of the study overall: Lower generation probabilities were found for non-shared clonotypes than for those shared by all four donors.

The V gene is TRBV28, the J gene TRBJ2-7; possibly TRBD1 or TRBD2 for D (5 bases each). The sequence was obtained from a man aged 18 to 30 in good health. Some clones in this sample may be carry-over from other donors' samples. Sequenced input: naive CD8+ T cells from PBMCs. For the CDR3, the DNA is TGTGCCAGCAGTTTTCGACGGGGCCCCTACGAGCAGTACTTC. Amino acid sequence: CASSFRRGPYEQYF.